Presented here are 14 T cell receptor beta chains from one specimen sequenced in a study of blood T cell repertoires in COVID-19. The protocol was immunoSEQ multiplex PCR, while the TCRdb copy is restricted to in-frame clones and leaves out a portion. The table has about 210,000 clones, 80% to 90% seen once; the top ten hold over 9.5%. Specimen: peripheral blood. The receptors shown here come from a woman at least 80 years old with COVID-19, enrolled during active disease.

The CDR3 nucleotides are TGTGCCAGCAGCACCCAGGAGCCTAGCGGGGACTCCTACGAGCAGTACTTC. The encoded protein is CASSTQEPSGDSYEQYF. V gene TRBV21-1 combines with J gene TRBJ2-7; TRBD2, as called in the table, went unchecked against the DNA. TRBV21-1 is reported as a pseudogene. The CDR3 totals 17 residues.

The V call is TRBV15, the J call TRBJ2-1, with TRBD2 identical over 11 bases. The CDR3 spans 17 residues. With V trimmed by 4 bases and J by 4 bases, 9 bases remained unmatched. Germline V gives CDR1 LNHNV, CDR2 YYDKDF (reference sequence). For the CDR3, the DNA is TGTGCCACCAGCACGGGACTAGCGGAGACTGTTTACAATGAGCAGTTCTTC. Amino acids: CATSTGLAETVYNEQFF.

The chain has TRBV19 and TRBJ2-1, with TRBD1 identical over 8 bases. The V segment lost 2 bases and the J segment 4 bases; nucleotides outside the gene matches: 4. Germline V gene data show CDR1 as LNHDA and CDR2 as SQIVND (reference sequence). This CDR3 comprises 15 residues. CDR3 sequence (DNA): TGTGCCAGTAGTATACCGGGACAGGTTTACAATGAGCAGTTCTTC. Its protein is CASSIPGQVYNEQFF.

The CDR3 sequence is CASSPVGLAGDTQYF. In nucleotides, the CDR3 is TGTGCCAGTAGTCCCGTAGGGCTAGCGGGAGATACGCAGTATTTT. The chain couples TRBV19 to TRBJ2-3, with 8 bases matching TRBD2. The germline gives CDR1 LNHDA, CDR2 SQIVND (reference sequence). The CDR3 is 15 residues long. After removal of 5 bases from V and 5 bases from J, the junction contained 9 bases not matched to a gene.

The rearrangement uses TRBV2 and TRBJ2-3; unclear D gene. V gave up 7 bases and J gave up 0 bases, with 8 bases separating them. Germline assignment: CDR1 SNHLY and CDR2 FYNNEI. This CDR3 comprises 13 residues. The CDR3 spells CASNSISTDTQYF. The CDR3 DNA is TGTGCCAGCAACAGCATCAGCACAGATACGCAGTATTTT.

V is TRBV6-6 and J is TRBJ1-1, with 8 bases aligning to TRBD1. Per the germline V gene, CDR1 is MNHNY and CDR2 is SVGAGI (reference sequence). V shed 5 bases, J shed 1 base, and the junction held 12 bases outside the gene matches. This CDR3 spans 17 amino acids. The CDR3 protein is CASSHEDRGRGNTEAFF. The CDR3 DNA follows: TGTGCCAGCAGTCACGAAGACAGGGGAAGGGGGAACACTGAAGCTTTCTTT.

The chain carries TRBV28 and TRBJ1-2; D remains ambiguous. The CDR3 has 14 residues. V lost 2 bases and J 4 bases, leaving 11 bases between the germline ends. Germline CDR1 MDHEN, CDR2 SYDVKM. The CDR3 here is CASSLSLGSYGYTF. The CDR3 DNA is TGTGCCAGCAGTTTAAGCTTGGGCAGCTATGGCTACACCTTC.

The genes are TRBV28 and TRBJ2-5; TRBD2 aligns across 9 bases. Germline V lookup: CDR1 MDHEN, CDR2 SYDVKM. The CDR3 covers 16 residues. V was clipped by 2 bases and J by 2 bases; unmatched bases: 6. The CDR3 DNA reads TGTGCCAGCAGTTTACTTGCTAGCGGGGTTCAAGAGACCCAGTACTTC. Residues: CASSLLASGVQETQYF. The full variable domain, rest sourced from reference TRBV28 and TRBJ2-5, is DVKVTQSSRYLVKRTGEKVFLECVQDMDHENMFWYRQDPGLGLRLIYFSYDVKMKEKGDIPEGYSVSREKKERFSLILESASTNQTSMYLCASSLLASGVQETQYFGPGTRLLVL.

The rearrangement joins TRBV24-1 to TRBJ2-2; TRBD1 might be the D (5 bases). The CDR3 sequence is 14 residues long. Germline V gene lookup returns CDR1 KGHDR and CDR2 SFDVKD. V was shortened by 6 bases and J by 4 bases, with 11 bases between the two germline ends. CDR3 protein: CATSLRGGTGELFF. The CDR3 DNA follows: TGTGCCACCAGTCTAAGGGGCGGCACCGGGGAGCTGTTTTTT.

The J gene is TRBJ1-2, the V gene TRBV2; 7 nucleotides align to TRBD1. CDR1 is SNHLY and CDR2 is FYNNEI in the germline V gene. The V segment lost 5 bases and the J segment 8 bases; nucleotides outside the gene matches: 5. This CDR3 region has 12 residues. The CDR3 DNA follows: TGTGCCAGCAGTTGGACAGGTGAAGGCTACACCTTC. Protein: CASSWTGEGYTF.

The CDR3 nucleotides are TGTGCCAGCAGTTTAAGGGGGCTAGCGGGGGGTCGGAACACCGGGGAGCTGTTTTTT. This translates into CASSLRGLAGGRNTGELFF. This chain links TRBV27 with TRBJ2-2; 11 nucleotides match TRBD2. Per germline, CDR1 MNHEY and CDR2 SMNVEV (reference sequence). Losses at the gene ends were 2 bases for V and 1 base for J; bases not matched to a gene: 9. The CDR3 covers 19 residues.

The gene calls are TRBV5-1 and TRBJ2-3; 9 bases are a match to TRBD2. The junction had 0 bases not matched to a gene; V was cut back by 4 bases and J by 3 bases. CDR3 length: 13 residues. Germline-derived CDR1 and CDR2 are SGHRS and YFSETQ. The CDR3 reads CASSLAGTDTQYF. The DNA for the CDR3 is TGCGCCAGCAGCCTAGCGGGGACAGATACGCAGTATTTT.

V is TRBV10-3 and J is TRBJ2-5; D is possibly TRBD1 (5 bases). From germline, CDR1 is ENHRY and CDR2 SYGVKD. V lost 2 bases and J lost 5, with 9 bases in between. The CDR3 runs 13 residues. The CDR3 is CAISEGHTETQYF. Written as DNA, the CDR3 is TGTGCCATCAGTGAGGGACATACGGAGACCCAGTACTTC.

This clone showed up just a few times. The V and J genes are TRBV27 and TRBJ2-5, with TRBD1 matching 7 bases. V shed 9 bases, J shed 2 bases, and the junction held 15 bases outside the gene matches. Germline CDR1 is MNHEY and CDR2 is SMNVEV (reference sequence). The length of the CDR3 is 16 residues. CDR3 sequence: CARKPTGKSRQETQYF. CDR3 nucleotide sequence: TGTGCCAGAAAACCGACAGGGAAAAGTCGTCAAGAGACCCAGTACTTC.